The clone carrying this T cell receptor (beta chain) was counted many times. Time point here: acute infectious mononucleosis, at clinical presentation within 2 weeks of symptom onset (visit 1). The sample is drawn from a study of blood T cell repertoires in acute mononucleosis. Findings of the study overall: About 8.7% of acute clonotypes persisted and formed most of the response.

This CDR3 is 13 amino acids long. CDR1 MNHEY and CDR2 SMNVEV come from the germline V gene (reference sequence). The V end lost 5 bases, the J end lost 7 bases, and 14 bases lay between the germline ends. RNA from at least 9,500 sorted tetramer+ CD8 T cells was reverse transcribed. The method was immunoSEQ multiplex PCR; TCRdb's version includes in-frame clones alone and lacks a portion of them. The sample carries 2,000 to 2,500 clones, roughly 29% recorded once. Sequenced here: EBV YVL epitope tetramer+ CD8+ T cells sorted from PBMCs, sampled during acute infectious mononucleosis. Specified subset: CD8 T cells binding a tetramer with EBV BRLF1 109-117 peptide (YVL-BR). This TCR came from a woman younger than 30 with infectious mononucleosis caused by EBV. J is TRBJ1-1 and V is TRBV27, with TRBD1 as a possible D gene (6 bases). The CDR3 coding sequence is TGTGCCAGCAGTGAATGGGGGCTCGGTGAAGCTTTCTTT. It is translated as CASSEWGLGEAFF.